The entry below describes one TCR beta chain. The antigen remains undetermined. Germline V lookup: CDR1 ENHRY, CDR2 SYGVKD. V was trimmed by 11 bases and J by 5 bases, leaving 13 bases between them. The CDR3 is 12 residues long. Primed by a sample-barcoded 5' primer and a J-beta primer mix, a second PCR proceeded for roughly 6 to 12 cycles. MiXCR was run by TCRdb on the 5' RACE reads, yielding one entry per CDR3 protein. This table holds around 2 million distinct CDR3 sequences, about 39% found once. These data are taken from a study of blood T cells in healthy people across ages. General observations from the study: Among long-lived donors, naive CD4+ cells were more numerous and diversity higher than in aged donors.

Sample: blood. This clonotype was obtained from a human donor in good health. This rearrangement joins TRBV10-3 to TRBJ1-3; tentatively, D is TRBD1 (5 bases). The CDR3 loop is CAGSDTRNTIYF. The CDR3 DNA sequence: TGTGCCGGGTCGGACACCCGAAACACCATATATTTT.